Below, 8 T cell receptor beta chains from the same sample are listed, as sequenced in a study of blood T cell repertoires in COVID-19. Assay: immunoSEQ multiplex PCR; the TCRdb copy retains only in-frame clones and omits some. The table records tens of thousands of clones, approximately 80% of them present only once. The sequenced material came from peripheral blood. These receptors were obtained from a man in his 70s with acute or convalescent COVID-19.

J is TRBJ2-2 and V is TRBV7-8, with TRBD1 matching over 9 bases. V lost 5 bases and J lost 4; bases outside the gene matches: 11. CDR1 and CDR2 from the germline V gene are SGHVS and FQNEAQ. This CDR3 has 17 amino acids. Here the CDR3 reads CASSPRGGTGSTGELFF. In nucleotides, the CDR3 is TGTGCCAGCAGCCCAAGAGGAGGGACAGGGTCCACCGGGGAGCTGTTTTTT.

The chain employs TRBV24-1 and TRBJ2-1; weak D call: TRBD2 (5 bases). Germline V gene sequence: CDR1 KGHDR, CDR2 SFDVKD. Trimming removed 4 bases from V and 8 bases from J, with 5 bases in between. CDR3 length: 11 amino acids. The CDR3 protein is CATSDGDEQFF. CDR3 coding DNA: TGTGCCACCAGTGACGGGGATGAGCAGTTCTTC.

This clone was found a few times. This rearrangement joins TRBV4-1 to TRBJ2-7; 11 bases are shared with TRBD2. The CDR3 loop spans 17 amino acids. Germline lookup yields CDR1 MGHRA and CDR2 YSYEKL. The ends lost 0 bases at V and 4 bases at J; junction bases unmatched: 8. In nucleotides, the CDR3 is TGCGCCAGCAGCCAAGAGCCCCCTAGCGGGGGGAGGTACGAGCAGTACTTC. This translates into CASSQEPPSGGRYEQYF.

This sequence joins TRBV28 and TRBJ1-4; 7 bases fit TRBD1. The CDR3 is 15 amino acids. The junction had 3 bases not matched to a gene; V was cut back by 5 bases and J by 0 bases. Germline CDR1 is MDHEN and CDR2 is SYDVKM. The CDR3 DNA follows: TGTGCCAGCAGTGGGACAGAAACAACTAATGAAAAACTGTTTTTT. Translated, it gives CASSGTETTNEKLFF. The whole variable domain, remainder taken from reference TRBV28 and TRBJ1-4, is DVKVTQSSRYLVKRTGEKVFLECVQDMDHENMFWYRQDPGLGLRLIYFSYDVKMKEKGDIPEGYSVSREKKERFSLILESASTNQTSMYLCASSGTETTNEKLFFGSGTQLSVL.

V is TRBV19 and J is TRBJ2-7, with 8 bases matching TRBD1. Per germline, CDR1 LNHDA and CDR2 SQIVND (reference sequence). With V trimmed by 5 bases and J by 4 bases, 16 bases remained unmatched. This CDR3 comprises 17 residues. The CDR3 coding sequence is TGTGCCAGTAGTGCCCTGAAACCCGGGACAGGTATATACGAGCAGTACTTC. Translation gives CASSALKPGTGIYEQYF.

This clone turned up a few times. The V and J genes are TRBV5-5 and TRBJ1-5; possibly TRBD1 for D (6 bases). The CDR3 totals 14 residues. The germline V and J ends were trimmed by 4 bases and 3 bases, with 11 bases remaining between them. The germline gives CDR1 SGHKS, CDR2 YYEKEE (reference sequence). The DNA for the CDR3 is TGTGCCAGCAGCGACGACAGGCTCAATCAGCCCCAGCATTTT. Amino acid sequence: CASSDDRLNQPQHF.

This chain uses TRBV18 with TRBJ2-1; possibly TRBD1 for D (5 bases). Germline V gene data show CDR1 as KGHSH and CDR2 as LQKENI. Deletions cut 5 bases from V and 2 bases from J, with 13 bases between. This CDR3 is built from 15 residues. The CDR3 region has the DNA TGTGCCAGCTCAGTCGACAGAATCCCCTACAATGAGCAGTTCTTC. This encodes CASSVDRIPYNEQFF.

The chain combines TRBV6-6 with TRBJ2-3, with 7 positions matching TRBD2. CDR1 is MNHNY and CDR2 is SVGAGI in the germline V gene (reference sequence). The CDR3 is 14 amino acids. V was pared by 4 bases and J by 5 bases, with 6 bases of the junction left unmatched. The CDR3 spells CASSFRLAGDTQYF. CDR3 bases: TGTGCCAGCAGTTTTCGACTAGCTGGAGATACGCAGTATTTT.